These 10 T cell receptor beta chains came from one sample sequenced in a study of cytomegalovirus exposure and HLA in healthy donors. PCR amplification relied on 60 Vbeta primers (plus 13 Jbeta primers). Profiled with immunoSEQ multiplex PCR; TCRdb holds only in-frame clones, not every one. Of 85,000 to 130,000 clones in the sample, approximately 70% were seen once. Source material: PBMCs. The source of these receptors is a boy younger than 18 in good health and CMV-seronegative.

CDR3 sequence: CASSYRGLGDTIYF. The CDR3 DNA sequence: TGTGCCAGCAGCTACAGGGGGCTCGGTGACACCATATATTTT. This rearrangement joins TRBV7-9 to TRBJ1-3; 9 bases line up with TRBD1. The J segment lost 8 bases and the V segment lost 4 bases, leaving 6 bases of the junction unmatched. The CDR3 contains 14 residues. Germline V gene lookup returns CDR1 SEHNR and CDR2 FQNEAQ (reference sequence).

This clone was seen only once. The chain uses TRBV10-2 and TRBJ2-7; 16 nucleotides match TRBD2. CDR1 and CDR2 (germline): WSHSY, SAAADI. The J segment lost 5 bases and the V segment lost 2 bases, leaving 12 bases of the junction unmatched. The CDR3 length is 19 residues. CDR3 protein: CASSELATGTSGRDNEQYF. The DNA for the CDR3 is TGCGCCAGCAGTGAGCTGGCCACCGGGACTAGCGGGAGGGATAACGAGCAGTACTTC.

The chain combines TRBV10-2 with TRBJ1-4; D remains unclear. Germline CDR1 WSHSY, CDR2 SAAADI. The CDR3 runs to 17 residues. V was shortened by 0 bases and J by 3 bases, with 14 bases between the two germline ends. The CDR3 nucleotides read TGCGCCAGCAGTGAGTCGAGATCCCGTGTGGCTAATGAAAAACTGTTTTTT. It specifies CASSESRSRVANEKLFF.

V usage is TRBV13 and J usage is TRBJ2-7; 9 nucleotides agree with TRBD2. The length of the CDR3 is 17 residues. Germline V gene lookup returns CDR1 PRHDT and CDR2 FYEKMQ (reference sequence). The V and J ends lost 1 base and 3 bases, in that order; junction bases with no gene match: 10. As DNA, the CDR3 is TGTGCCAGCAGCTTAGCCCCTAGCGGGACCCGAAACTACGAGCAGTACTTC. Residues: CASSLAPSGTRNYEQYF.

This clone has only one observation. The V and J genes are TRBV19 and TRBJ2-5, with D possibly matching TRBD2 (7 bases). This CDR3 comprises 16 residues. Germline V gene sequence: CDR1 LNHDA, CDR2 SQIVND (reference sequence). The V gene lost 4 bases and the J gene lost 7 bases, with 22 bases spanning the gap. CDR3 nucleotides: TGTGCCAGTAGTAGGTTGGCGGGGGACCTAGGGGGGACCCAGTACTTC. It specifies CASSRLAGDLGGTQYF.

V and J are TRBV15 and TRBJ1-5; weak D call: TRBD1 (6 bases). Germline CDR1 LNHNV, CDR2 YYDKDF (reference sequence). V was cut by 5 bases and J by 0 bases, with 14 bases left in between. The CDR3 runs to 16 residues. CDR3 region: CATSLQGHLSNQPQHF. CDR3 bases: TGTGCCACCAGCTTACAGGGACACCTTAGCAATCAGCCCCAGCATTTT.

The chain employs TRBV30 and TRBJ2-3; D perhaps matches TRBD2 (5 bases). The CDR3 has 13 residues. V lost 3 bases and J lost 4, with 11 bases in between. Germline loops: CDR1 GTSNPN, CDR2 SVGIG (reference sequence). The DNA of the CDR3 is TGTGCCTGGAGCTCGGGAAACGCAGATACGCAGTATTTT. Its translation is CAWSSGNADTQYF.

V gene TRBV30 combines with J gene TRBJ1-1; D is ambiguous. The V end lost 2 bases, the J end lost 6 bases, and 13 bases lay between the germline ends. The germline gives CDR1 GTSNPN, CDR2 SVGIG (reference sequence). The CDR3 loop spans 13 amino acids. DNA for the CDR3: TGTGCCTGGAGTACCAAAAAGCTGGCTGAAGCTTTCTTT. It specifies CAWSTKKLAEAFF.

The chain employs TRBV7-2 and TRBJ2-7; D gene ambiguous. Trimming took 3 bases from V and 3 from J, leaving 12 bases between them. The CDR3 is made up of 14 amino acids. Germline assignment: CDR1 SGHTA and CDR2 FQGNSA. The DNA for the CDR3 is TGTGCCAGCAGCTTTTCCCTCACGCGCTACGAGCAGTACTTC. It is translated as CASSFSLTRYEQYF. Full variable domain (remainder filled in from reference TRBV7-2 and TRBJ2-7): GAGVSQSPSNKVTEKGKDVELRCDPISGHTALYWYRQSLGQGLEFLIYFQGNSAPDKSGLPSDRFSAERTGGSVSTLTIQRTQQEDSAVYLCASSFSLTRYEQYFGPGTRLTVT.

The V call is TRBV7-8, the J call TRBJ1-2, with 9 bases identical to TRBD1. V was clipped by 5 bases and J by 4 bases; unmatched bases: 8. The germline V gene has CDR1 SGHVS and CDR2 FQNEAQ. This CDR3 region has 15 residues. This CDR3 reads CASSVPGQGSYGYTF. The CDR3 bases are TGTGCCAGCAGCGTGCCGGGACAGGGCAGCTATGGCTACACCTTC.